Following are 23 T cell receptor beta chains from one sample sequenced in a study of neurological immune-mediated disorders. Using its own MiXCR run on the 5' RACE reads, TCRdb lists one record per CDR3 protein. In the table there are about 40,000 distinct CDR3 sequences, about 2.5% of which are singletons. The specimen was PBMCs. The source is a man aged 45 to 65 with multiple sclerosis.

This clonotype has ten or more counts. This chain connects TRBV7-2 to TRBJ1-1; 9 nucleotides agree with TRBD1. The CDR3 has 15 residues. The V and J ends lost 5 bases and 0 bases, in that order; junction bases with no gene match: 4. Germline V gives CDR1 SGHTA, CDR2 FQGNSA. The CDR3 region is CASSLRTGVNTEAFF. CDR3 DNA: TGTGCCAGCAGCCTCCGGACAGGGGTGAACACTGAAGCTTTCTTT.

This clonotype was counted at least ten times. The genes are TRBV20-1 and TRBJ2-3; D uncertain. The germline CDR1 and CDR2 sequences are DFQATT and SNEGSKA (reference sequence). The CDR3 loop spans 13 amino acids. Trimming left V 3 bases short and J 2 bases short, with 9 bases between. The CDR3 DNA sequence: TGCAGTGCTAGCATGACCTTCACAGATACGCAGTATTTT. This translates into CSASMTFTDTQYF.

The table lists this clonotype with many counts. The rearrangement uses TRBV6-5 and TRBJ2-1; 7 bases map to TRBD2. CDR3 length equals 17 residues. Trimming cost V 5 bases and J 1 base; bases outside gene matches: 11. Germline loops: CDR1 MNHEY, CDR2 SVGAGI. The CDR3 sequence is CASSPLSAGDSYNEQFF. The CDR3 coding sequence is TGTGCCAGCAGTCCCCTAAGTGCGGGGGATTCCTACAATGAGCAGTTCTTC.

There are many counts of this clonotype. This chain links TRBV5-1 with TRBJ1-1, with 7 bases that match TRBD1. Per germline, CDR1 SGHRS and CDR2 YFSETQ. This CDR3 has 16 amino acids. V was pared by 1 base and J by 0 bases, with 6 bases of the junction left unmatched. In DNA, the CDR3 is TGCGCCAGCAGCTTGACCCCCGGGACAGTGAACACTGAAGCTTTCTTT. Protein sequence: CASSLTPGTVNTEAFF.

The chain employs TRBV27 and TRBJ1-2; TRBD1 might be the D (6 bases). The CDR3 loop spans 16 amino acids. The germline V and J ends were trimmed by 1 base and 1 base, with 13 bases remaining between them. CDR1 and CDR2 from the germline V gene are MNHEY and SMNVEV (reference sequence). CDR3 loop: CASSLLSGGHNYGYTF. The CDR3 DNA reads as TGTGCCAGCAGTTTATTGTCCGGGGGCCATAACTATGGCTACACCTTC.

Many counts were recorded for this clonotype. The chain links TRBV7-9 to TRBJ1-4, with a weak D call TRBD1 (6 bases). The CDR3 loop spans 15 amino acids. Germline loops: CDR1 SEHNR, CDR2 FQNEAQ (reference sequence). V was pared by 6 bases and J by 8 bases, with 19 bases between. CDR3 loop: CASSPTRDNHEKLFF. CDR3 nucleotides: TGTGCCAGCAGTCCGACTCGGGACAATCACGAAAAACTGTTTTTT.

To note about this clonotype: A read error is possible here, since a much larger clone lies one base away. The chain uses TRBV5-1 and TRBJ2-7, with a tentative D call TRBD1 (6 bases). The CDR3 has 16 residues. Per the germline V gene, CDR1 is SGHRS and CDR2 is YFSETQ. The CDR3 region has the DNA TGCGCCAGCAGCTTGACCGAGGACAGCCTCGGCTACAAGCAGTACTTC. As protein: CASSLTEDSLGYKQYF.

This clonotype was observed a handful of times. A much larger clone differs by one base, so this may be a read error. The chain is built from TRBV9 and TRBJ2-6; TRBD1 might be the D (5 bases). CDR1 is SGDLS, CDR2 YYNGEE, per germline. The CDR3 has 15 amino acids. CDR3 coding DNA: TGTGCCAGCACCCTAGGTGGCTCTGGGGCCAAAGTCCTGACTTTC. As protein: CASTLGGSGAKVLTF.

The sample holds many counts of this clonotype. This rearrangement joins TRBV12-3 or TRBV12-4 to TRBJ2-7; D tentatively reads TRBD1 or TRBD2 (5 bases each). The CDR3 contains 15 residues. V shed 3 bases and J shed 6 bases, with 18 bases lying between them. For the CDR3, the DNA is TGTGCCAGCAGTTTGCGAGGGACGTTCTCTACCGAGCAGTACTTC. Translation: CASSLRGTFSTEQYF.

This clonotype has at least ten counts. This chain connects TRBV7-8 to TRBJ2-5; 12 bases are shared with TRBD2. CDR1 is SGHVS, CDR2 FQNEAQ, per germline. CDR3 length: 15 residues. V shed 5 bases and J 10 bases; nucleotides not matched to a gene: 11. Written as DNA, the CDR3 is TGTGCCAGCAGCCCTCCCTTGACTAGCGGGGGTTACCAGTACTTC. Protein: CASSPPLTSGGYQYF.

This clonotype was seen repeatedly, ten times or more. This chain joins TRBV5-6 and TRBJ2-3, with 10 bases matching TRBD1. Per the germline V gene, CDR1 is SGHDT and CDR2 is YYEEEE. The length of the CDR3 is 15 residues. V was clipped by 3 bases and J by 6 bases; unmatched bases: 7. The CDR3 sequence: CASSWKTGGKDTQYF. CDR3 sequence (DNA): TGTGCCAGCAGCTGGAAGACAGGGGGCAAGGATACGCAGTATTTT.

The sample holds many counts of this clonotype. This chain connects TRBV9 to TRBJ2-2, with 9 bases identical to TRBD1. CDR1 and CDR2 from the germline V gene are SGDLS and YYNGEE. The V segment lost 10 bases and the J segment 4 bases; nucleotides outside the gene matches: 14. This CDR3 is 16 amino acids long. Here the CDR3 reads CARGSIGQGTTGELFF. CDR3 nucleotide sequence: TGTGCCCGCGGGAGCATTGGACAGGGGACCACCGGGGAGCTGTTTTTT.

This clonotype was observed many times. V usage is TRBV20-1 and J usage is TRBJ2-7; 8 bases agree with TRBD1. CDR3 size: 14 residues. With V trimmed by 4 bases and J by 0 bases, 5 bases remained unmatched. CDR1 is DFQATT, CDR2 SNEGSKA, per germline (reference sequence). This chain's CDR3 is CSATGTGLSYEQYF. Here the CDR3 DNA reads TGCAGTGCTACCGGGACAGGCCTCTCCTACGAGCAGTACTTC.

This clonotype was counted ten times or more. The chain employs TRBV3-1 and TRBJ2-3, with 14 bases matching TRBD2. V lost 4 bases to trimming and J lost 4 bases; unmatched junction nucleotides: 1. The CDR3 is made up of 15 amino acids. The germline CDR1 and CDR2 sequences are LGHDT and YNNKEL (reference sequence). The CDR3 region has the DNA TGTGCCAGCAGCCCGACTAGCGGGGGGGCAGATACGCAGTATTTT. This codes for CASSPTSGGADTQYF.

This clonotype was observed at least ten times. The chain joins TRBV6-5 to TRBJ2-6; 9 bases are a match to TRBD1. The CDR3 length is 18 residues. Per germline, CDR1 MNHEY and CDR2 SVGAGI. V shed 6 bases, J shed 0 bases, and the junction held 9 bases outside the gene matches. The DNA of the CDR3 is TGTGCCAGCAGCCCCGGGACAGGGATTATCTCTGGGGCCAACGTCCTGACTTTC. Translation: CASSPGTGIISGANVLTF.

This clonotype was recorded a few times. Its ends do not fully match the called genes, so a read error is possible. This sequence joins TRBV3-1 and TRBJ2-6, with D possibly being TRBD1 (5 bases). CDR1 is LGHDT and CDR2 is YNNKEL in the germline V gene (reference sequence). CDR3 length: 13 residues. The CDR3 DNA sequence: TGTGCCAGCAGGACAGCTGGGGCCAAAGTCCTGACTTTC. Its protein is CASRTAGAKVLTF.

This clonotype was seen at least ten times. An end of the junction differs from the germline gene, which may be a read error. V and J are TRBV5-1 and TRBJ2-7; 7 bases map to TRBD1. The CDR3 has 13 amino acids. CDR1 SGHRS and CDR2 YFSETQ come from the germline V gene. CDR3 sequence (DNA): TGCGCCAGCCGCTTGAGACAGGGATACGAGCAGTACTTC. It translates to CASRLRQGYEQYF. The whole variable domain, filled in from reference TRBV5-1 and TRBJ2-7, reads KAGVTQTPRYLIKTRGQQVTLSCSPISGHRSVSWYQQTPGQGLQFLFEYFSETQRNKGNFPGRFSGRQFSNSRSEMNVSTLELGDSALYLCASRLRQGYEQYFGPGTRLTVT.

To note about this clonotype: As the CDR3 is not closed by the conserved phenylalanine or tryptophan, this likely results from a read error. V usage is TRBV12-3 or TRBV12-4 and J usage is TRBJ1-5; D ambiguous. V gave up 4 bases and J gave up 7 bases, with 20 bases separating them. The CDR3 covers 16 residues. In DNA form, the CDR3 reads TGTGCCAGCAGTTCCCAAAGTTTTGGCGCAGGACAGCCCCAGCATAAT. Amino acid sequence: CASSSQSFGAGQPQHN.

This clonotype has at least ten counts. The chain recombines TRBV27 with TRBJ2-1; D is unresolved. Trimming stripped 5 bases from V and 8 bases from J, with 7 bases between. In germline, CDR1 is MNHEY, CDR2 SMNVEV (reference sequence). This CDR3 spans 11 amino acids. CDR3 region: CASSIRDEQFF. The CDR3 DNA sequence: TGTGCCAGCAGTATCCGCGATGAGCAGTTCTTC.

Ten or more counts support this clonotype. The chain employs TRBV12-3 or TRBV12-4 and TRBJ1-2; TRBD1 might be the D (5 bases). The ends were cut back, 5 bases at V and 1 base at J, with 14 bases in the middle. The CDR3 runs to 15 residues. The CDR3 DNA reads as TGTGCCAGCAGTCCCGGGGCCAGTTTTAACTATGGCTACACCTTC. Encoded protein: CASSPGASFNYGYTF.

This clonotype was counted many times. The chain recombines TRBV7-2 with TRBJ1-1; no clear D. Germline values: CDR1 SGHTA, CDR2 FQGNSA. Trimming took 1 base from V and 1 from J, leaving 4 bases between them. The CDR3 has 13 residues. CDR3 amino acids: CASSLEGNTEAFF. In DNA, the CDR3 is TGTGCCAGCAGCTTAGAGGGGAACACTGAAGCTTTCTTT.

This clonotype was detected many times. The J gene is TRBJ1-1, the V gene TRBV20-1, with unresolved D. Per germline, CDR1 DFQATT and CDR2 SNEGSKA (reference sequence). V lost 4 bases and J lost 4, with 7 bases in between. The CDR3 runs 11 residues. The DNA of the CDR3 is TGCAGTGCTACAAGGAGCACTGAAGCTTTCTTT. Its translation is CSATRSTEAFF.

This clonotype was recorded at least ten times. CDR3 coding DNA: TGCGCCAGCAGCCTAGGGACAGGGGGCGCTGAGACCCAGTACTTC. This sequence encodes CASSLGTGGAETQYF. The chain couples TRBV5-1 to TRBJ2-5, with 12 nucleotides matching TRBD1. The CDR3 spans 15 residues. The V gene's germline CDR1 is SGHRS and CDR2 YFSETQ. The ends lost 4 bases at V and 5 bases at J; junction bases unmatched: 6.